This TCR beta chain was recovered during a study of cytomegalovirus exposure and HLA in healthy donors. Study-level points and caveats: Per published reports, the classifier diagnosed cytomegalovirus status with high specificity and sensitivity.

Samples came from healthy bone marrow donors. Concerning this clone: Its antigen is as yet unknown.

The PCR contained 60 Vbeta and 13 Jbeta primers. The table came from immunoSEQ multiplex PCR; TCRdb's copy has only in-frame clones and leaves some out. In total, the table holds more than 60,000 clones. The length of the CDR3 is 13 residues. V lost 5 bases, J lost 9 bases, and 17 bases lay in between. CDR1 and CDR2 (germline): LNHDA, SQIVND (reference sequence). The chain has TRBV19 and TRBJ2-7; maybe TRBD1 (6 bases). The sequence was collected from a boy aged 10-17 years in good health and CMV-seronegative. The sequencing input was PBMCs. The CDR3 is CASSPDRFSLQYF. DNA of the CDR3: TGTGCCAGTAGTCCCGACAGGTTTTCCCTGCAGTACTTC.